These 20 T cell receptor beta chains originate from one sample sequenced in a study of blood T cell repertoires in COVID-19. Produced via immunoSEQ multiplex PCR; TCRdb's table is partial and in-frame only. The repertoire holds 150,000 or so clones, with 82% as singletons. The material sequenced was peripheral blood. All receptors derive from a human donor with acute or convalescent COVID-19. The donor label of this sample is uncertain.

This chain uses TRBV3-1 (or the pseudogene TRBV3-2) with TRBJ1-6; maybe TRBD1 (5 bases). Germline lookup yields CDR1 LGHDT and CDR2 YNNKEL (reference sequence). CDR3 size: 16 residues. V lost 0 bases to trimming and J lost 10 bases, with 16 bases between them. The CDR3 reads CASSQDYDIRGSPLHF. The CDR3 bases are TGTGCCAGCAGCCAAGATTACGATATAAGGGGCTCACCCCTCCACTTT.

A note on this clone: In the same sample, other DNA sequences code for this CDR3. As DNA, the CDR3 is TGTGCCAGTGGGGGGGGATCCTATAATTCACCCCTCCACTTT. It codes for CASGGGSYNSPLHF. This chain joins TRBV3-1 (or the pseudogene TRBV3-2) and TRBJ1-6, with D tentatively TRBD1 (5 bases). Germline loops: CDR1 LGHDT, CDR2 YNNKEL (reference sequence). Trimming stripped 9 bases from V and 1 base from J, with 10 bases between. The CDR3 is 14 amino acids.

The genes are TRBV6-5 and TRBJ2-1; 11 bases map to TRBD1. The ends lost 9 bases at V and 7 bases at J; junction bases unmatched: 8. Germline V gene data show CDR1 as MNHEY and CDR2 as SVGAGI. The CDR3 length is 14 residues. CDR3 DNA: TGTGCCAGTAAGGGGACAGGGGGATTAAATGAGCAGTTCTTC. As protein: CASKGTGGLNEQFF.

V and J are TRBV6-2 or TRBV6-3 and TRBJ1-2; D is undetermined. V lost 5 bases to trimming and J lost 2 bases, with 3 bases between them. The CDR3 contains 11 residues. The V gene's germline CDR1 is MNHEY and CDR2 SVGEGT. CDR3 DNA: TGTGCCAGCAGTACAAACTATGGCTACACCTTC. It yields the protein CASSTNYGYTF.

The chain recombines TRBV11-2 with TRBJ1-1; possible D gene TRBD1, 5 bases. The CDR3 has 14 amino acids. Trimming took off 5 bases at V and 1 base at J, with 11 bases between the two ends. Germline V gene data show CDR1 as SGHAT and CDR2 as FQNNGV. The CDR3 here is CASSQSTGNTEAFF. Written as DNA, the CDR3 is TGTGCCAGCAGCCAATCCACAGGGAACACTGAAGCTTTCTTT.

This rearrangement joins TRBV25-1 to TRBJ1-2, with 8 nucleotides matching TRBD1. The ends lost 5 bases at V and 4 bases at J; junction bases unmatched: 6. Per germline, CDR1 MGHDK and CDR2 SYGVNS. This CDR3 spans 14 amino acids. The CDR3 coding sequence is TGTGCCAGCAGTCGGGCAGGGGGCACCTATGGCTACACCTTC. Protein: CASSRAGGTYGYTF.

This sequence joins TRBV14 and TRBJ2-3, with 7 bases fitting TRBD1. The ends lost 3 bases at V and 2 bases at J; junction bases unmatched: 11. This CDR3 comprises 17 residues. Germline V CDR1 and CDR2: SGHDN, FVKESK. CDR3 sequence: CASSQRRGTVLTDTQYF. CDR3 DNA sequence: TGTGCCAGCAGCCAGCGCCGTGGGACAGTCCTCACAGATACGCAGTATTTT.

J is TRBJ2-5 and V is TRBV10-1; 8 nucleotides line up with TRBD1. Trimming removed 4 bases from V and 0 bases from J; junction bases left unmatched: 7. Germline V gene sequence: CDR1 WNHNN, CDR2 SYGVQD (reference sequence). This CDR3 contains 16 residues. DNA of the CDR3: TGCGCCAGCAGTGGACAGGGGAAGGGGTACCAAGAGACCCAGTACTTC. Amino acid sequence: CASSGQGKGYQETQYF.

This clone was seen just once. This chain links TRBV4-1 with TRBJ2-1; a possible D gene is TRBD2 (6 bases). This CDR3 is built from 16 residues. Germline V gives CDR1 MGHRA, CDR2 YSYEKL. V gave up 3 bases and J gave up 0 bases, with 12 bases separating them. The CDR3 nucleotides read TGCGCCAGCAGCCATCCAGACGGGAGCTCCTACAATGAGCAGTTCTTC. Translating it yields CASSHPDGSSYNEQFF.

Here the CDR3 reads CASSQADRGNYGYTF. In nucleotides, the CDR3 is TGCGCCAGCAGCCAAGCTGACAGGGGTAACTATGGCTACACCTTC. This chain joins TRBV4-1 and TRBJ1-2; 8 bases fit TRBD1. Germline CDR1 and CDR2: MGHRA and YSYEKL. CDR3 length: 15 amino acids. Germline trimming cut 1 base from V and 1 base from J; bases unmatched to any gene: 2.

The rearrangement links TRBV5-6 to TRBJ1-1; D uncertain. CDR1 SGHDT and CDR2 YYEEEE come from the germline V gene. Trimming cost V 4 bases and J 1 base, with 11 bases left between them. The CDR3 has 14 amino acids. The CDR3 nucleotides read TGTGCCAGCAGCGCCGGTCCCGAGAACACTGAAGCTTTCTTT. Residues: CASSAGPENTEAFF.

V is TRBV18 and J is TRBJ1-4; D possibly corresponds to TRBD1 (6 bases). Trimming cost V 2 bases and J 3 bases, with 13 bases left between them. CDR3 size: 16 residues. Germline CDR1 reads KGHSH; CDR2 reads LQKENI. The CDR3 DNA reads TGTGCCAGCTCACCATCCGAACAGGGTGCTAATGAAAAACTGTTTTTT. Translation gives CASSPSEQGANEKLFF.

The chain combines TRBV5-1 with TRBJ1-1, with D unresolved. The CDR3 is 14 amino acids. Germline CDR1 reads SGHRS; CDR2 reads YFSETQ. V dropped 4 bases and J dropped 5 bases, with 15 bases sitting between them. Here the CDR3 DNA reads TGCGCCAGCAGCCCTCGATTTGAGGGAACTGAAGCTTTCTTT. Translating it yields CASSPRFEGTEAFF.

DNA for the CDR3: TGTGCCAGCAGTGACACGACCAGGGGGGATCAGCCCCAGCATTTT. It is translated as CASSDTTRGDQPQHF. The chain links TRBV6-1 to TRBJ1-5; 7 bases line up with TRBD1. Germline lookup yields CDR1 MNHNS and CDR2 SASEGT. Trimming at V came to 3 bases and at J to 5 bases, leaving 7 bases not matched to a gene. The CDR3 length is 15 residues.

The table lists this clone with a few counts. CDR3 amino acids: CASSRDSGYGYTF. CDR3 nucleotide sequence: TGTGCCAGCAGTCGGGACAGCGGCTATGGCTACACCTTC. V gene TRBV12-3 or TRBV12-4 combines with J gene TRBJ1-2, with 7 nucleotides matching TRBD1. CDR3 length: 13 residues. J gave up 4 bases and V 5 bases, and 4 bases lay outside the gene matches.

The chain links TRBV19 to TRBJ1-2; tentative D call: TRBD1 (5 bases). Germline values: CDR1 LNHDA, CDR2 SQIVND (reference sequence). The CDR3 runs 16 residues. V was clipped by 2 bases and J by 6 bases, with 19 bases between them. CDR3 nucleotides: TGTGCCAGTAGTATATCACCGGGACTCCGGAATCATGGCTACACCTTC. Protein: CASSISPGLRNHGYTF.

This clone occurred a few times. This sequence joins TRBV19 and TRBJ1-4; 10 nucleotides match TRBD1. The CDR3 is 16 amino acids. The V segment lost 3 bases and the J segment 6 bases; nucleotides outside the gene matches: 7. The germline CDR1 and CDR2 sequences are LNHDA and SQIVND (reference sequence). CDR3 coding DNA: TGTGCCAGTAGTATCGGGACAGGGGAGATGTATGAAAAACTGTTTTTT. Translation: CASSIGTGEMYEKLFF.

For the CDR3, the DNA is TGTGCCAGTAGTATCGTACTCCGTGCCCGGGACGAGCAGTACTTC. Its translation is CASSIVLRARDEQYF. The chain uses TRBV19 and TRBJ2-7; D not resolved. The V gene's germline CDR1 is LNHDA and CDR2 SQIVND (reference sequence). This CDR3 has 15 residues. Trimming pared 3 bases from V and 5 bases from J, leaving 17 bases between.

The chain uses TRBV30 and TRBJ1-6; D is unresolved. The CDR3 is 13 amino acids. The V end was cut by 8 bases, the J end by 8 bases, with 16 bases between. CDR1 is GTSNPN, CDR2 SVGIG, per germline (reference sequence). The DNA of the CDR3 is TGTGCCCTGAGAGCGGAGGGATATTCACCCCTCCACTTT. It encodes CALRAEGYSPLHF.

V usage is TRBV3-1 (or the pseudogene TRBV3-2) and J usage is TRBJ2-7; possible D gene TRBD2, 5 bases. In germline, CDR1 is LGHDT, CDR2 YNNKEL (reference sequence). The CDR3 length is 15 residues. V was trimmed by 4 bases and J by 0 bases, leaving 13 bases between them. CDR3 sequence: CASSLRGWGSYEQYF. As DNA, the CDR3 is TGTGCCAGCAGCCTACGCGGGTGGGGCTCCTACGAGCAGTACTTC.